This section outlines one T cell receptor beta chain sequence together with its context. Its specificity is unknown. Second doses that came at about 4 or about 12 weeks were put together. The data belong to a study of T cell responses to AZD1222 COVID-19 vaccine. Study-wide findings and caveats: Females made up more of the donors, who were largely white British, and clonal diversity may have come out too low.

V lost 0 bases and J lost 0, with 13 bases in between. The CDR3 is 16 residues long. Germline lookup yields CDR1 SGHRS and CDR2 YFSETQ. Using immunoSEQ multiplex PCR, the repertoire was profiled, and TCRdb retains in-frame clones only, with some absent. The sample carries about 160,000 clones, 80% to 95% recorded once. The source material was peripheral blood, sampled 28 days after the second AZD1222 dose. The chain joins TRBV5-1 to TRBJ2-7; possibly TRBD1 or TRBD2 for D (6 bases each). This TCR derives from an adult who received the AZD1222 COVID-19 vaccine. In nucleotides, the CDR3 is TGCGCCAGCAGCTTGGAGGGGGGTTATAGCTCCTACGAGCAGTACTTC. It encodes CASSLEGGYSSYEQYF.